A selection of T cell receptor beta chains follows, all from one sample in a study of Ad26.COV2.S vaccination and SARS-CoV-2 variants. Only in-frame clones appear in the TCRdb table, and some are missing; sequencing was by immunoSEQ multiplex PCR. The sample consists of 200,000 to 250,000 clones, roughly 90% of them appearing once. The sample consisted of peripheral blood, taken in a trial of Ad26.COV2.S vaccine versus placebo. Receptors originate from a person aged 18-65 years who received the Ad26.COV2.S COVID-19 vaccine or a placebo. The CDR3 runs from the conserved cysteine through the conserved F or W. The D gene is left open where the match is weak. The size of a clone is reported for some rows only, either as once, few or many, or as a class for expanded clones.

>once|.|14|TRBV6-5|TRBJ2-1
CASSYSHDASEQFF
TGTGCCAGCAGTTACAGCCACGATGCCTCTGAGCAGTTCTTC
>.|.|12|TRBV2|TRBJ2-7
CASSEAPYEQYF
TGTGCCAGCAGTGAAGCCCCCTACGAGCAGTACTTC
>.|TRBD2|15|TRBV6-1|TRBJ2-7
CASRGTSGRADEQYF
TGTGCCAGCAGGGGGACTAGCGGGAGGGCGGACGAGCAGTACTTC
>.|TRBD1|16|TRBV11-2|TRBJ2-5
CASSLGLRTGEETQYF
TGTGCCAGCAGCTTAGGCCTGAGGACAGGGGAAGAGACCCAGTACTTC
>.|.|11|TRBV20-1|TRBJ2-7
CSGAGQYEQYF
TGCAGTGGCGCGGGGCAGTACGAGCAGTACTTC
>.|.|18|TRBV6-1|TRBJ2-2
CASSVGVELFGNTGELFF
TGTGCCAGCAGTGTGGGTGTCGAGTTGTTCGGGAACACCGGGGAGCTGTTTTTT
>.|TRBD2|13|TRBV30|TRBJ2-7
CAWTRPAGVEQYF
TGTGCCTGGACCCGCCCAGCGGGGGTCGAGCAGTACTTC
>.|.|15|TRBV28|TRBJ1-4
CAGSGGRPLGEKLFF
TGTGCCGGATCCGGGGGGAGGCCCCTTGGTGAAAAACTGTTTTTT
>.|TRBD2|16|TRBV6-5|TRBJ2-1
CASSLSAGGFYNEQFF
TGTGCCAGCAGTTTGTCCGCGGGGGGATTCTACAATGAGCAGTTCTTC
>few|TRBD1|18|TRBV28|TRBJ1-2
CASSLYPNRQGSNYGYTF
TGTGCCAGCAGTTTATACCCGAACCGACAGGGTTCTAACTATGGCTACACCTTC
>.|.|16|TRBV4-3|TRBJ2-7
CASSQEGHQKAYEQYF
TGCGCCAGCAGCCAAGAGGGCCACCAAAAGGCCTACGAGCAGTACTTC
>.|.|11|TRBV6-5|TRBJ2-7
CASSSGVEQYF
TGTGCCAGCAGTTCAGGGGTAGAGCAGTACTTC
>.|TRBD1|11|TRBV25-1|TRBJ2-1
CASSDRDSSFF
TGTGCCAGCAGTGACCGGGACAGCTCGTTCTTC
>.|.|14|TRBV5-1|TRBJ1-6
CASSLAQVNSPLHF
TGCGCCAGCAGCTTGGCACAGGTTAATTCACCCCTCCACTTT
>.|.|13|TRBV19|TRBJ2-3
CASKTRVSDTQYF
TGTGCCAGTAAGACCAGGGTTTCAGATACGCAGTATTTT
>.|.|16|TRBV4-2|TRBJ1-4
CASSQWGGGPNEKLFF
TGTGCCAGCAGCCAGTGGGGAGGGGGGCCTAATGAAAAACTGTTTTTT
>.|TRBD1|14|TRBV28|TRBJ1-2
CASRFDRVYYGYTF
TGTGCCAGCAGATTCGACAGGGTCTACTATGGCTACACCTTC
>.|.|14|TRBV5-4|TRBJ2-5
CASSYGTSQETQYF
TGTGCCAGCAGCTACGGGACAAGCCAAGAGACCCAGTACTTC
>.|TRBD1|14|TRBV6-1|TRBJ1-2
CASSEFRGDYGYTF
TGTGCCAGCAGTGAATTCAGGGGGGACTATGGCTACACCTTC
>.|.|14|TRBV7-9|TRBJ2-5
CASRSGAYQETQYF
TGTGCCAGCAGGTCAGGGGCCTACCAAGAGACCCAGTACTTC
>.|.|14|TRBV7-9|TRBJ2-3
CASSSEQQPYTQYF
TGTGCCAGCAGCTCCGAGCAACAACCGTATACGCAGTATTTT
>.|.|15|TRBV24-1|TRBJ2-2
CATSDFAGEGGELFF
TGTGCCACCAGTGATTTCGCAGGGGAAGGAGGGGAGCTGTTTTTT
>.|.|13|TRBV7-8|TRBJ2-7
CASSLDSPYEQYF
TGTGCCAGCAGCTTAGACAGCCCCTACGAGCAGTACTTC
>.|TRBD2|13|TRBV28|TRBJ2-5
CASSVRLAETQYF
TGTGCCAGCAGTGTAAGACTAGCAGAGACCCAGTACTTC
>.|.|12|TRBV28|TRBJ2-7
CASSPGPPQQYF
TGTGCCAGCAGTCCCGGACCACCCCAGCAGTACTTC
>.|.|17|TRBV4-2|TRBJ2-1
CASSQTVAGADHNEQFF
TGTGCCAGCAGCCAGACCGTGGCGGGGGCCGACCACAATGAGCAGTTCTTC
>once|TRBD1|14|TRBV7-9|TRBJ1-2
CASRPTGQIDGYTF
TGTGCCAGCAGACCCACGGGACAGATAGATGGCTACACCTTC
>.|.|12|TRBV5-4|TRBJ1-1
CATHLEATRAFF
TGTGCCACCCACCTCGAGGCAACGAGAGCTTTCTTT
>.|TRBD2|18|TRBV7-8|TRBJ2-4
CASSLGTSGLLAKNIQYF
TGTGCCAGCAGCTTAGGGACTAGCGGCCTCCTAGCCAAAAACATTCAGTACTTC
>.|TRBD2|12|TRBV29-1|TRBJ2-7
CSVTRGGYEQYF
TGCAGCGTTACCCGGGGAGGGTACGAGCAGTACTTC
>.|.|15|TRBV7-9|TRBJ2-5
CASNILLDTQETQYF
TGTGCCAGCAACATACTCCTGGATACTCAAGAGACCCAGTACTTC
>.|.|16|TRBV4-3|TRBJ1-3
CASSQDWTSSGNTIYF
TGCGCCAGCAGCCAAGATTGGACCTCCTCTGGAAACACCATATATTTT
>.|.|17|TRBV7-2|TRBJ1-5
CASSLASGQTLYQPQHF
TGTGCCAGCAGCTTAGCGTCCGGACAGACGCTTTATCAGCCCCAGCATTTT
>.|TRBD2|15|TRBV18|TRBJ2-3
CASSPRRGSTDTQYF
TGTGCCAGCTCACCACGGCGGGGGAGCACAGATACGCAGTATTTT
>.|.|13|TRBV11-2|TRBJ1-1
CASSLGAHTEAFF
TGTGCCAGCAGCTTGGGGGCGCACACTGAAGCTTTCTTT
>.|.|15|TRBV28|TRBJ1-1
CASSPWDSLNTEAFF
TGTGCCAGCAGTCCCTGGGACTCCCTGAACACTGAAGCTTTCTTT
>.|.|13|TRBV9|TRBJ2-5
CASSVDGGGTQYF
TGTGCCAGCAGCGTAGACGGGGGCGGGACCCAGTACTTC
>.|.|16|TRBV18|TRBJ2-3
CASSILSTFSTDTQYF
TGTGCCAGCTCCATCCTCTCTACCTTTAGCACAGATACGCAGTATTTT
>.|.|14|TRBV6-5|TRBJ2-1
CASGPVGSYNEQFF
TGTGCCAGCGGGCCAGTTGGGTCCTACAATGAGCAGTTCTTC
>.|.|14|TRBV7-2|TRBJ2-3
CASSLGLAPDTQYF
TGTGCCAGCAGCTTGGGGCTAGCCCCAGATACGCAGTATTTT
>.|.|16|TRBV5-1|TRBJ2-3
CASKFPTGLSTDTQYF
TGCGCCAGCAAATTCCCCACAGGACTTAGCACAGATACGCAGTATTTT
>few|TRBD1|13|TRBV5-4|TRBJ2-7
CASSGQGPSEQYF
TGTGCCAGCAGCGGACAGGGCCCCTCCGAGCAGTACTTC
>.|.|21|TRBV3-1/TRBV3-2|TRBJ2-2
CASSQDNAGVPSNWNTGELFF
TGTGCCAGCAGCCAAGATAATGCCGGCGTGCCATCAAACTGGAACACCGGGGAGCTGTTTTTT
>.|.|14|TRBV6-2/TRBV6-3|TRBJ2-2
CASSYSGWGGELFF
TGTGCCAGCAGTTACTCCGGGTGGGGCGGGGAGCTGTTTTTT
>once|.|13|TRBV19|TRBJ2-7
CASSLALGYEQYF
TGTGCCAGTAGCCTGGCTTTAGGGTACGAGCAGTACTTC
>.|.|20|TRBV19|TRBJ2-1
CASSMMFLATTLRRYNEQFF
TGTGCCAGTAGTATGATGTTCTTGGCAACAACCCTCAGACGCTACAATGAGCAGTTCTTC
>.|.|14|TRBV10-2|TRBJ2-3
CASKPPQGTDTQYF
TGCGCCAGCAAGCCCCCTCAGGGCACAGATACGCAGTATTTT
>many|TRBD1|13|TRBV6-5|TRBJ1-2
CASSMTGGYGYTF
TGTGCCAGCAGCATGACAGGGGGCTATGGCTACACCTTC
>.|TRBD2|16|TRBV5-6|TRBJ2-1
CASSLARTSGRSEQFF
TGTGCCAGCAGCTTGGCTCGGACTAGCGGGAGATCTGAGCAGTTCTTC
>.|.|14|TRBV6-5|TRBJ2-5
CASSFVGGQETQYF
TGTGCCAGCAGCTTCGTAGGGGGCCAAGAGACCCAGTACTTC
>.|TRBD2|15|TRBV24-1|TRBJ2-2
CATSEGGMDTGELFF
TGTGCCACCAGTGAGGGGGGGATGGACACCGGGGAGCTGTTTTTT
>.|TRBD2|15|TRBV29-1|TRBJ2-2
CSVDGLANHTGELFF
TGCAGCGTGGATGGACTAGCGAATCACACCGGGGAGCTGTTTTTT
>.|.|15|TRBV19|TRBJ2-1
CASSIPLGRNNEQFF
TGTGCCAGTAGTATCCCCCTAGGCAGGAACAATGAGCAGTTCTTC
>once|.|13|TRBV7-3|TRBJ2-2
CASSDIRTGELFF
TGTGCCAGCAGCGATATCAGGACCGGGGAGCTGTTTTTT